Below are 14 T cell receptor beta chains sequenced from a single sample in a study of regulatory T cells in long-lasting Graves disease. Arm-PCR with iRepertoire HTBI primers amplified the CDR3 regions for these TCR beta libraries. TCRdb recomputed calls from the multiplex PCR reads with MiXCR, one row per CDR3 protein. The repertoire includes about half a million distinct CDR3 sequences, approximately 12% of them detected once, and roughly 9.3% sits in the top ten. Time point specified: newly diagnosed GD, antithyroid drugs for less than 3 months. Researchers made the TCR library from RNA that was extracted from PBMCs. This same sample was also taken into another study, of T cells in Graves' hyperthyroidism and ophthalmopathy.

Sequenced here: peripheral blood mononuclear cells (PBMCs), sampled at new diagnosis, from a patient treated with antithyroid drugs. All receptors derive from a woman aged 25 to 39 with Graves disease.

As DNA, the CDR3 is TGTGCCAGCAGCCAAGTAAGGCAGGGCCAAACGGAGGGCTACACCTTC. This translates into CASSQVRQGQTEGYTF. V and J are TRBV4-2 and TRBJ1-2, with a tentative D call TRBD1 (5 bases). The length of the CDR3 is 16 residues. Germline V gene data show CDR1 as LGHNA and CDR2 as YNFKEQ. V lost 1 base and J lost 8, with 20 bases in between.

As DNA, the CDR3 is TGTGCCAGCAGCGCGTATGGCGGCGCGACCCTTGCTGAAGCTTTCTTT. Protein sequence: CASSAYGGATLAEAFF. V gene TRBV11-3 combines with J gene TRBJ1-1, with D hard to call. Looked up from germline, CDR1 is SGHNT and CDR2 is YENEEA. This CDR3 is built from 16 residues. The V end was cut by 5 bases, the J end by 6 bases, with 22 bases between.

This clonotype was recorded a few times. The chain recombines TRBV6-1 with TRBJ1-2; 7 bases are shared with TRBD1. The trim removed 10 bases at V and 8 bases at J, leaving 7 bases unmatched. CDR3 length equals 11 residues. Germline CDR1 is MNHNS and CDR2 is SASEGT. This chain's CDR3 is CATQGGQGYTF. The CDR3 DNA is TGTGCCACGCAGGGGGGTCAAGGCTACACCTTC.

This clonotype was detected many times. The chain recombines TRBV30 with TRBJ2-4, with 7 bases aligning to TRBD1. The CDR3 length is 15 residues. Germline values: CDR1 GTSNPN, CDR2 SVGIG (reference sequence). After removal of 4 bases from V and 0 bases from J, the junction contained 6 bases not matched to a gene. DNA of the CDR3: TGTGCCTGGACGACAGGGAGTTTAGCCAAAAACATTCAGTACTTC. Translation: CAWTTGSLAKNIQYF.

The chain has TRBV13 and TRBJ1-1; D is perhaps TRBD1 (5 bases). This CDR3 contains 14 residues. V lost 1 base and J 12 bases, leaving 18 bases between the germline ends. CDR1 and CDR2 from the germline V gene are PRHDT and FYEKMQ (reference sequence). The CDR3 spells CASSLENGAVGPFF. DNA of the CDR3: TGTGCCAGCAGCTTAGAGAATGGGGCAGTCGGCCCTTTCTTT.

This clonotype has ten or more counts. The J gene is TRBJ2-7, the V gene TRBV7-2, with 8 nucleotides matching TRBD2. The J segment lost 2 bases and the V segment lost 1 base, leaving 4 bases of the junction unmatched. Germline CDR1 SGHTA, CDR2 FQGNSA. CDR3 length: 15 amino acids. CDR3 DNA sequence: TGTGCCAGCAGCTTAGATGCGGGAGGCGCCTACGAGCAGTACTTC. Its translation is CASSLDAGGAYEQYF.

This clonotype occurred many times. The genes are TRBV10-3 and TRBJ1-1, with 7 bases that match TRBD1. Germline V gene data show CDR1 as ENHRY and CDR2 as SYGVKD. V was clipped by 2 bases and J by 3 bases; unmatched bases: 3. There are 14 residues in the CDR3. CDR3 in amino acids: CAISEQGVYTEAFF. In nucleotides, the CDR3 is TGTGCCATCAGTGAGCAGGGGGTCTACACTGAAGCTTTCTTT.

Only a few counts were recorded for this clonotype. This sequence joins TRBV6-9 and TRBJ1-1, with D possibly matching TRBD1 (6 bases). Trimming removed 3 bases from V and 7 bases from J, with 12 bases in between. This CDR3 contains 13 residues. Germline assignment: CDR1 MNHGY and CDR2 SVAAGI. The CDR3, as DNA: TGTGCCAGCAGTTACTCCGGACAGTTTGAAGCTTTCTTT. It codes for CASSYSGQFEAFF.

This clonotype was detected many times. This sequence joins TRBV29-1 and TRBJ1-5; tentative D call: TRBD1 (6 bases). Germline V CDR1 and CDR2: SQVTM, ANQGSEA. The germline V and J ends were trimmed by 4 bases and 9 bases, with 13 bases remaining between them. The CDR3 totals 12 residues. This CDR3 reads CSVGSQGRPQHF. The CDR3, as DNA: TGCAGCGTTGGAAGCCAGGGGAGGCCCCAGCATTTT.

V gene TRBV30 combines with J gene TRBJ1-2; tentative D call: TRBD1 (5 bases). This CDR3 contains 13 residues. Germline lookup yields CDR1 GTSNPN and CDR2 SVGIG (reference sequence). The V and J ends lost 4 bases and 4 bases respectively, with 13 bases between them. CDR3 coding DNA: TGTGCCTGGATAAGGCAGGGCGGCTATGGCTACACCTTC. Its translation is CAWIRQGGYGYTF.

This clonotype was seen a few times. One end of the junction varies from germline; a read error may be responsible. V gene TRBV5-6 combines with J gene TRBJ2-2, with D perhaps matching TRBD2 (6 bases). The length of the CDR3 is 14 residues. Germline CDR1 SGHDT, CDR2 YYEEEE. The CDR3 loop reads CASSSLRDAGGLFF. The CDR3 coding sequence is TGTGCCAGCAGCTCCCTACGAGACGCCGGGGGGCTGTTTTTT.

This clonotype was picked up many times. The rearrangement links TRBV27 to TRBJ2-3; D is ambiguous. CDR3 length: 14 residues. V lost 7 bases to trimming and J lost 1 base, with 12 bases between them. Per the germline V gene, CDR1 is MNHEY and CDR2 is SMNVEV (reference sequence). In DNA, the CDR3 is TGTGCCAGCACCCGACGCTCTGGCACAGATACGCAGTATTTT. Its translation is CASTRRSGTDTQYF.

The sample holds many counts of this clonotype. This chain links TRBV28 with TRBJ2-7; 7 nucleotides match TRBD1. Trimming at V came to 8 bases and at J to 1 base, leaving 2 bases not matched to a gene. Germline assignment: CDR1 MDHEN and CDR2 SYDVKM. The CDR3 is 12 amino acids. The CDR3 DNA reads as TGTGCCAGCGCACAGGGGTCCTACGAGCAGTACTTC. This encodes CASAQGSYEQYF.

This clonotype showed up just a few times. The chain couples TRBV20-1 to TRBJ2-5, with 12 bases aligning to TRBD2. This CDR3 is built from 15 residues. V dropped 1 base and J dropped 5; count of bases not matched to a gene: 5. Germline V gives CDR1 DFQATT, CDR2 SNEGSKA (reference sequence). The CDR3 DNA is TGCAGTGCTAGAGCCGGGACTAGCGGGTCGGAGACCCAGTACTTC. It specifies CSARAGTSGSETQYF.